Below are 27 T cell receptor beta chains sequenced from a single sample in a study of Graves' ophthalmopathy and Graves' hyperthyroidism. From RNA, the CDR3 regions of TCR beta chains were amplified and sequenced. The first round was an RT-PCR with HTBI primers, and the second round was a multiplex PCR. In TCRdb, the multiplex PCR reads were re-called with MiXCR into one record per CDR3 protein. The sample has around 1,200,000 distinct CDR3 sequences, 35% to 40% seen once. The sample taken for sequencing was peripheral blood or thyroid tissue (not recorded which). Receptors originate from an adult man with Graves' hyperthyroidism.

This clonotype was counted between two and nine times. The rearrangement links TRBV25-1 to TRBJ1-1; 7 nucleotides line up with TRBD1. Losses at the gene ends were 3 bases for V and 1 base for J; bases not matched to a gene: 5. The CDR3 runs 15 residues. CDR1 is MGHDK, CDR2 SYGVNS, per germline. CDR3 region: CASSDPTGTNTEAFF. Here the CDR3 DNA reads TGTGCCAGCAGTGATCCGACAGGGACGAACACTGAAGCTTTCTTT.

This clonotype has a handful of counts. The rearrangement links TRBV20-1 to TRBJ1-2; 7 nucleotides align to TRBD1. The CDR3 contains 17 residues. Germline V lookup: CDR1 DFQATT, CDR2 SNEGSKA (reference sequence). After removal of 0 bases from V and 1 base from J, the junction contained 11 bases not matched to a gene. This CDR3 reads CSARDPMGQLFNYGYTF. The CDR3 nucleotides are TGCAGTGCTAGAGACCCTATGGGACAGCTCTTTAACTATGGCTACACCTTC.

The chain combines TRBV2 with TRBJ2-2; the match to TRBD2 covers 7 bases. The CDR3 contains 15 residues. The J segment lost 6 bases and the V segment lost 6 bases, leaving 10 bases of the junction unmatched. Per germline, CDR1 SNHLY and CDR2 FYNNEI. CDR3 amino acids: CASSLAERVPGELFF. Written as DNA, the CDR3 is TGTGCCAGCAGCCTAGCGGAGAGAGTACCCGGGGAGCTGTTTTTT.

This clonotype was observed at least ten times. V gene TRBV7-8 combines with J gene TRBJ2-5, with D perhaps TRBD2 (5 bases). Trimming stripped 4 bases from V and 1 base from J, with 16 bases between. Germline V gene data show CDR1 as SGHVS and CDR2 as FQNEAQ. The CDR3 runs 16 residues. DNA for the CDR3: TGTGCCAGCAGCTCGCTCCTACCCGGAGGCCAAGAGACCCAGTACTTC. It codes for CASSSLLPGGQETQYF.

This rearrangement joins TRBV9 to TRBJ2-7, with a tentative D call TRBD1 (6 bases). The J call is uncertain, as TRBJ2-1 better fits the DNA end. This CDR3 is 17 amino acids long. Germline assignment: CDR1 SGDLS and CDR2 YYNGEE. The CDR3 DNA reads TGTGCCAGCAGCGTAGAAGTTTCAACAGGGCAACACAATGAGCAGTTCTTC. It encodes CASSVEVSTGQHNEQFF.

The V gene is TRBV20-1, the J gene TRBJ2-5, with D perhaps matching TRBD1 (5 bases). Trimming pared 6 bases from V and 7 bases from J, leaving 12 bases between. This CDR3 is built from 11 residues. Germline V gives CDR1 DFQATT, CDR2 SNEGSKA (reference sequence). The CDR3 region has the DNA TGCAGTGCAACCCAGGGATTGACCCAGTACTTC. Protein: CSATQGLTQYF.

This clonotype has at least ten counts. The chain is built from TRBV11-3 and TRBJ2-2; no firm D call. Trimming pared 5 bases from V and 4 bases from J, leaving 11 bases between. Per the germline V gene, CDR1 is SGHNT and CDR2 is YENEEA. The CDR3 is made up of 14 amino acids. In DNA, the CDR3 is TGTGCCAGCAGCCCTGACCTCTCCACCGGGGAGCTGTTTTTT. Residues: CASSPDLSTGELFF.

At least ten counts were recorded for this clonotype. The gene calls are TRBV19 and TRBJ2-5, with TRBD2 identical over 13 bases. The germline CDR1 and CDR2 sequences are LNHDA and SQIVND (reference sequence). This CDR3 spans 15 amino acids. The J segment lost 3 bases and the V segment lost 4 bases, leaving 2 bases of the junction unmatched. The CDR3 protein is CASSTGLAGKETQYF. The DNA of the CDR3 is TGTGCCAGTAGTACGGGACTAGCGGGAAAAGAGACCCAGTACTTC.

This clonotype occurred a few times. An end of the junction differs from the germline gene, which may be a read error. V and J are TRBV7-2 and TRBJ2-7, with 10 bases fitting TRBD1. The CDR3 loop spans 14 amino acids. Germline loops: CDR1 SGHTA, CDR2 FQGNSA. The DNA for the CDR3 is TGTGCCAGCAGCCCGACAGGGGGCGTTATTCCGGCTCAATTC. Amino acids: CASSPTGGVIPAQF.

This clonotype appeared a few times. This chain links TRBV28 with TRBJ1-1; possibly TRBD1 for D (5 bases). This CDR3 is built from 12 residues. Germline assignment: CDR1 MDHEN and CDR2 SYDVKM. Trimming removed 10 bases from V and 1 base from J, with 10 bases in between. The CDR3 spells CATTGGNTEAFF. The CDR3 DNA reads TGTGCCACCACGGGGGGGAACACTGAAGCTTTCTTT.

This clonotype was detected only a few times. One junction end disagrees with the germline gene, perhaps due to a read error. The V and J genes are TRBV7-9 and TRBJ2-5; D ambiguous. The CDR3 runs 14 residues. Per the germline V gene, CDR1 is SEHNR and CDR2 is FQNEAQ (reference sequence). Written as DNA, the CDR3 is TGCGCCAGCAGCTTGGACGGATACCAAGAGACCCAGTACTTC. This translates into CASSLDGYQETQYF.

Only a few counts were recorded for this clonotype. The chain recombines TRBV3-1 with TRBJ1-1; possible D gene TRBD1, 5 bases. Trimming stripped 4 bases from V and 4 bases from J, with 13 bases between. This CDR3 contains 14 residues. CDR1 LGHDT and CDR2 YNNKEL come from the germline V gene (reference sequence). This CDR3 is CASSRRRESTEAFF. In DNA form, the CDR3 reads TGTGCCAGCAGCCGACGCAGGGAAAGCACTGAAGCTTTCTTT.

This clonotype was counted once. The rearrangement joins TRBV2 to TRBJ1-1, with 7 bases identical to TRBD1. Trimming took 8 bases from V and 1 from J; bases not matched to a gene: 19. In germline, CDR1 is SNHLY, CDR2 FYNNEI. The CDR3 extends over 18 amino acids. The CDR3 coding sequence is TGTGCCAGCGTTGAGAGCTTGGGCCGGGGACAGCCGAACACTGAAGCTTTCTTT. Its translation: CASVESLGRGQPNTEAFF.

V usage is TRBV20-1 and J usage is TRBJ2-7; the D gene is possibly TRBD1 (6 bases). The length of the CDR3 is 13 residues. Per the germline V gene, CDR1 is DFQATT and CDR2 is SNEGSKA (reference sequence). The V and J ends lost 3 bases and 4 bases respectively, with 13 bases between them. The CDR3 region is CSASKDREYEQYF. CDR3 in DNA: TGCAGTGCTAGTAAGGACAGAGAGTACGAGCAGTACTTC.

This clonotype was seen at least ten times. V is TRBV20-1 and J is TRBJ2-5; 9 bases are a match to TRBD2. CDR3 length equals 16 residues. Trimming cost V 6 bases and J 2 bases; bases outside gene matches: 13. The germline gives CDR1 DFQATT, CDR2 SNEGSKA (reference sequence). Written as DNA, the CDR3 is TGCAGTGCGTATTCTATATGGACTAGCGTACAAGAGACCCAGTACTTC. Its protein product is CSAYSIWTSVQETQYF.

The chain uses TRBV20-1 and TRBJ1-6; maybe TRBD1 (5 bases). The V end was cut by 0 bases, the J end by 11 bases, with 11 bases between. CDR3 length equals 13 residues. CDR1 is DFQATT, CDR2 SNEGSKA, per germline (reference sequence). The CDR3 bases are TGCAGTGCTAGAGAGGGGGGTCCTGCACCCCTCCACTTT. Its translation: CSAREGGPAPLHF.

Of note for this clonotype: The germline gene is not matched at one end of the junction; a read error may be the cause. The rearrangement uses TRBV10-3 and TRBJ1-3; D unclear. The CDR3 totals 13 residues. Per germline, CDR1 ENHRY and CDR2 SYGVKD. CDR3 DNA: TGTGCCAGCAGTACAAGGGCTGGAAACACCATATATTTT. Its protein product is CASSTRAGNTIYF.

This clonotype has ten or more counts. The chain couples TRBV29-1 to TRBJ2-7; TRBD2 aligns across 11 bases. Germline assignment: CDR1 SQVTM and CDR2 ANQGSEA. V dropped 4 bases and J dropped 2; count of bases not matched to a gene: 4. This CDR3 contains 14 residues. CDR3 loop: CSVGLAGRTYEQYF. CDR3 DNA: TGCAGCGTTGGACTAGCGGGACGGACCTACGAGCAGTACTTC.

This clonotype showed up just a few times. The J gene is TRBJ1-1, the V gene TRBV19; D unresolved. Deletions cut 1 base from V and 1 base from J, with 4 bases between. The CDR3 has 13 amino acids. CDR1 and CDR2 from the germline V gene are LNHDA and SQIVND (reference sequence). Here the CDR3 reads CASSIVANTEAFF. CDR3 coding DNA: TGTGCCAGTAGTATAGTGGCGAACACTGAAGCTTTCTTT.

V usage is TRBV12-3 or TRBV12-4 and J usage is TRBJ2-7; weak D call: TRBD1 (6 bases). Trimming stripped 1 base from V and 6 bases from J, with 13 bases between. The CDR3 spans 14 residues. Here the CDR3 DNA reads TGTGCCAGCAGTTTAGTTCGCAGGGGCGGCGAGCAGTACTTC. It is translated as CASSLVRRGGEQYF.

In its sample, this clonotype was seen many times. The chain joins TRBV15 to TRBJ1-4; 7 nucleotides match TRBD1. The CDR3 runs 16 residues. V shed 0 bases, J shed 7 bases, and the junction held 8 bases outside the gene matches. Looked up from germline, CDR1 is LNHNV and CDR2 is YYDKDF (reference sequence). The CDR3: CATSRDPLAGGEKLFF. The CDR3 DNA follows: TGTGCCACCAGCAGAGATCCGTTGGCAGGGGGTGAAAAACTGTTTTTT.

The V gene is TRBV7-9, the J gene TRBJ1-3; TRBD1 might be the D (6 bases). CDR1 and CDR2 (germline): SEHNR, FQNEAQ (reference sequence). V shed 3 bases and J shed 0 bases, with 15 bases lying between them. This CDR3 is built from 17 residues. CDR3 nucleotides: TGTGCCAGCAGCTTCCCAGGGCAGGGGCACTCTGGAAACACCATATATTTT. It is translated as CASSFPGQGHSGNTIYF.

This clonotype appeared many times. The rearrangement joins TRBV29-1 to TRBJ2-7; no definite D call. This CDR3 has 13 amino acids. Germline CDR1 SQVTM, CDR2 ANQGSEA. Trimming removed 3 bases from V and 3 bases from J, with 12 bases in between. As DNA, the CDR3 is TGCAGCGTTGAGGGTGGAGAGATCTACGAGCAGTACTTC. Encoded protein: CSVEGGEIYEQYF.

At least ten counts were recorded for this clonotype. The chain links TRBV7-6 to TRBJ2-7, with TRBD2 matching over 7 bases. V lost 3 bases and J lost 2; bases outside the gene matches: 7. Germline CDR1 reads SGHVS; CDR2 reads FNYEAQ. CDR3 length: 15 amino acids. The CDR3 loop is CASSFGTSDTYEQYF. CDR3 DNA sequence: TGTGCCAGCAGCTTTGGAACTAGCGACACCTACGAGCAGTACTTC. Combining the CDR3 with reference TRBV7-6 and TRBJ2-7 gives the whole variable domain GAGVSQSPRYKVTKRGQDVALRCDPISGHVSLYWYRQALGQGPEFLTYFNYEAQQDKSGLPNDRFSAERPEGSISTLTIQRTEQRDSAMYRCASSFGTSDTYEQYFGPGTRLTVT.

This clonotype was observed a single time. The chain has TRBV30 and TRBJ1-3; no definite D call. Trimming pared 3 bases from V and 4 bases from J, leaving 13 bases between. Looked up from germline, CDR1 is GTSNPN and CDR2 is SVGIG (reference sequence). This CDR3 has 14 amino acids. The CDR3 sequence is CAWRPTLGGNTIYF. The CDR3 bases are TGTGCCTGGAGACCGACCCTAGGGGGAAACACCATATATTTT.

For this clonotype: With a much larger clone just one base away, this may be a read error. The CDR3 protein is CSAPRVGPNSPLHF. The CDR3 nucleotides are TGCAGTGCTCCCAGGGTGGGACCGAATTCACCCCTCCACTTT. The chain couples TRBV20-1 to TRBJ1-6, with D tentatively TRBD1 (5 bases). Trimming left V 5 bases short and J 7 bases short, with 15 bases between. The CDR3 runs 14 residues. Looked up from germline, CDR1 is DFQATT and CDR2 is SNEGSKA (reference sequence).

The gene calls are TRBV10-2 and TRBJ1-1, with a possible D match to TRBD1 (5 bases). Trimming shortened V by 5 bases and J by 3 bases, and 22 bases separated the two germline ends. Germline loops: CDR1 WSHSY, CDR2 SAAADI. This CDR3 is built from 17 residues. The CDR3 sequence is CASSYSQGGIWDTEAFF. In DNA, the CDR3 is TGCGCCAGCAGTTACAGCCAGGGCGGAATATGGGACACTGAAGCTTTCTTT.